Listed here are 14 T cell receptor beta chains from one sample, sequenced in a study of beta chain features in type 1 diabetes listed by TCRdb under 2018. On the study overall, not on this receptor specifically: In all four CD4+ subsets, TCRB CDR3 length was moderately but significantly shorter in type 1 diabetes patients.

The method behind the library was the immunoSEQ multiplex PCR assay. The entire isolated RNA was reverse transcribed using the High Capacity cDNA Reverse Transcription Kit, and thus expressed TCRB transcripts were sequenced. The table comes from immuneACCESS by way of TCRdb, which keeps in-frame sequences with V and J called. Part of the clones is missing from these tables; in studies checked, under half for an unresolved V gene and the rest for unknown reasons. This sample holds roughly 700,000 clones; roughly 12% were observed only once. The ten largest make up about 0.02% of the sample. Antigens for these TCRs are unknown. The sequencing input was naive CD4+ T cells from blood. The intended sense of this specimen's cell subset or site label: true naive CD4+ T cells. The origin of the receptors is a man aged 18 to 29 with type 1 diabetes.

This clone has only a few counts. The CDR3 DNA reads as TGTGCCTGGGGGACAGGGGGTTGGCGTGGCTACACCTTC. As protein: CAWGTGGWRGYTF. V usage is TRBV30 and J usage is TRBJ1-2, with 11 bases lining up with TRBD1. In germline, CDR1 is GTSNPN, CDR2 SVGIG (reference sequence). The CDR3 covers 13 residues. Trimming removed 5 bases from V and 7 bases from J; junction bases left unmatched: 6. The whole variable domain, filled in from reference TRBV30 and TRBJ1-2, reads SQTIHQWPATLVQPVGSPLSLECTVEGTSNPNLYWYRQAAGRGLQLLFYSVGIGQISSEVPQNLSASRPQDRQFILSSKKLLLSDSGFYLCAWGTGGWRGYTFGSGTRLTVV.

CDR3 sequence reads: CASSRSVGNTEAFF. In nucleotides, the CDR3 is TGTGCCAGCTCACGCTCGGTGGGCAACACTGAAGCTTTCTTT. This chain joins TRBV18 and TRBJ1-1; D unresolved. Trimming pared 4 bases from V and 2 bases from J, leaving 11 bases between. The CDR3 length is 14 residues. The germline CDR1 and CDR2 sequences are KGHSH and LQKENI.

The chain has TRBV30 and TRBJ2-7; D gene uncertain. Trimming pared 3 bases from V and 3 bases from J, leaving 15 bases between. The CDR3 sequence is 14 residues long. Germline loops: CDR1 GTSNPN, CDR2 SVGIG (reference sequence). The CDR3 here is CAWSGQAIDYEQYF. The CDR3 bases are TGTGCCTGGAGCGGCCAGGCGATAGACTACGAGCAGTACTTC.

This chain joins TRBV5-6 and TRBJ2-3, with D tentatively TRBD1 (5 bases). Germline CDR1 is SGHDT and CDR2 is YYEEEE. The CDR3 is made up of 14 amino acids. V was trimmed by 2 bases and J by 2 bases, leaving 9 bases between them. CDR3 nucleotides: TGTGCCAGCAGCTTTGGCAGGGTCACAGATACGCAGTATTTT. Its translation: CASSFGRVTDTQYF.

The chain couples TRBV30 to TRBJ1-3; D is undetermined. There are 13 residues in the CDR3. The germline CDR1 and CDR2 sequences are GTSNPN and SVGIG (reference sequence). V shed 5 bases and J shed 4 bases, with 12 bases lying between them. The CDR3 loop is CAWALGGGNTIYF. The CDR3 DNA follows: TGTGCCTGGGCCCTCGGCGGAGGAAACACCATATATTTT.

This clone was counted a few times. This chain connects TRBV6-5 to TRBJ1-6, with a tentative D call TRBD1 (6 bases). Germline CDR1 is MNHEY and CDR2 is SVGAGI. V lost 7 bases to trimming and J lost 10 bases, with 14 bases between them. The CDR3 runs 13 residues. The CDR3 DNA sequence: TGTGCCAGCACTTGGGGGCAGGGGTCACCCCTCCACTTT. Amino acid sequence: CASTWGQGSPLHF.

This clone was picked up a small number of times. Additional DNA sequences in this sample encode the identical CDR3. The chain recombines TRBV30 with TRBJ2-7; D gene uncertain. The CDR3 loop spans 12 amino acids. Per the germline V gene, CDR1 is GTSNPN and CDR2 is SVGIG (reference sequence). The V end lost 0 bases, the J end lost 4 bases, and 7 bases lay between the germline ends. CDR3 nucleotides: TGTGCCTGGAGTGTGTCCGGATACGAGCAGTACTTC. Its protein product is CAWSVSGYEQYF.

This clone was seen a handful of times. The chain joins TRBV23-1 to TRBJ2-7; 10 bases are shared with TRBD1. TRBV23-1 is an ORF for which the function is uncertain. V shed 7 bases, J shed 4 bases, and the junction held 4 bases outside the gene matches. This CDR3 spans 13 amino acids. The chain's CDR3 is CASIRDRGYEQYF. DNA of the CDR3: TGCGCCAGCATCCGGGACAGGGGATACGAGCAGTACTTC.

V is TRBV19 and J is TRBJ2-7; 7 nucleotides line up with TRBD1. This CDR3 has 15 amino acids. Germline CDR1 and CDR2: LNHDA and SQIVND (reference sequence). J was trimmed by 3 bases and V by 5 bases; bases with no gene match: 10. CDR3 sequence reads: CASSPFLTGNYEQYF. CDR3 bases: TGTGCCAGTAGTCCTTTTTTGACAGGGAACTACGAGCAGTACTTC.

This rearrangement joins TRBV29-1 to TRBJ2-3; D is ambiguous. The CDR3 sequence is 15 residues long. Germline values: CDR1 SQVTM, CDR2 ANQGSEA. With 4 bases removed from V and 6 bases from J, the gap between germline ends came to 20 bases. CDR3: CSVGPGASLGDTQYF. CDR3 coding DNA: TGCAGCGTTGGACCGGGTGCCTCGCTGGGTGATACGCAGTATTTT.

This clone appeared a few times. The chain recombines TRBV27 with TRBJ2-3; weak D call: TRBD1 (6 bases). Germline loops: CDR1 MNHEY, CDR2 SMNVEV (reference sequence). Trimming took off 6 bases at V and 1 base at J, with 20 bases between the two ends. The length of the CDR3 is 17 residues. The CDR3 DNA is TGTGCCAGCAGCAGACTAAGAGGACAGCGCGGCACAGATACGCAGTATTTT. Translated, it gives CASSRLRGQRGTDTQYF.

This sequence joins TRBV9 and TRBJ1-1; TRBD1 agrees at 9 bases. V was pared by 0 bases and J by 3 bases, with 9 bases of the junction left unmatched. Per germline, CDR1 SGDLS and CDR2 YYNGEE. This CDR3 spans 17 amino acids. The CDR3 loop is CASSVGAGTGSDTEAFF. The CDR3 DNA reads TGTGCCAGCAGCGTAGGAGCGGGGACAGGGTCGGACACTGAAGCTTTCTTT.

This clone has just a few counts. DNA of the CDR3: TGCAGCGGGGCTCCAGGAGGAGGCACTGAAGCTTTCTTT. This codes for CSGAPGGGTEAFF. V and J are TRBV29-1 and TRBJ1-1; D gene unclear. The V and J ends lost 7 bases and 4 bases respectively, with 16 bases between them. The CDR3 has 13 residues. Germline CDR1 and CDR2: SQVTM and ANQGSEA.

This clone was detected a few times. The gene calls are TRBV4-2 and TRBJ2-7, with 11 bases fitting TRBD1. The CDR3 loop spans 14 amino acids. Trimming removed 4 bases from V and 5 bases from J; junction bases left unmatched: 4. CDR1 and CDR2 (germline): LGHNA, YNFKEQ. The CDR3 region is CASSPGQGADEQYF. CDR3 bases: TGTGCCAGCAGCCCCGGACAGGGGGCAGACGAGCAGTACTTC.